This T cell receptor (beta chain) was sequenced during a study of CXCR3-negative and CXCR3-positive naive CD8 T cells. The CDR3 runs 14 residues. Germline-derived CDR1 and CDR2 are DFQATT and SNEGSKA (reference sequence). About this clonotype: What it binds is unknown.

Within the CD8+ T cell compartment, naive cells were CD45RO-CCR7+CD27+CD95-. Study-level points and caveats: TRBV-TRBJ usage was similar across naive CXCR3 subsets but distinct in memory cells.

Via 5' RACE with UMI labels, TRB cDNA libraries were prepared. TCRdb re-called the 5' RACE reads, yielding one record per CDR3 amino acid sequence without DNA. Its clone listing holds around 140,000 distinct CDR3 sequences. Specimen: naive CXCR3- CD8+ T cells from blood. Subset meaning: CD45RO-CCR7+CD27+CD95- naive CD8+ T cells lacking CXCR3 (TNR3-). The receptor was derived from a human donor in good health. Some clones in this sample may be carry-over from other donors' samples. V usage is TRBV20-1 and J usage is TRBJ2-7; TCRdb's D call, TRBD1, is unchecked because there is no DNA. Here the CDR3 reads CSAEPGPLAYEQYF.